This is a list of T cell receptor beta chains from one sample in a study of beta chain features in type 1 diabetes. TCRdb's table, derived via immunoSEQ multiplex PCR, lists solely in-frame clones and lacks some. The sample contains roughly 100,000 clones, 28% of which appear only once. The sequenced material came from central memory CD4+ T cells from blood. Source of these receptors: a woman between 18 and 29 years old with type 1 diabetes. CDR3s include the opening cysteine and the closing phenylalanine or tryptophan. D genes are given only for firm matches. A clone size is listed for some rows: how often the clone was seen (once, few, many), or a class if it is expanded.

>TRBJ2-3|NA|TRBD2|TRBV10-3
CAISESGGVADTQYF
TGTGCCATCAGTGAGTCGGGAGGGGTAGCAGATACGCAGTATTTT
>TRBJ2-1|NA|TRBD2|TRBV5-4
CASSPRGSGVSYNEQFF
TGTGCCAGCAGCCCCCGGGGTAGCGGGGTTTCCTACAATGAGCAGTTCTTC
>TRBJ2-5|NA|NA|TRBV18
CASSPGQQETQYF
TGTGCCAGCTCACCGGGGCAACAAGAGACCCAGTACTTC
>TRBJ1-1|few|TRBD1|TRBV2
CASCRDRETEAFF
TGTGCCAGCTGCCGGGACAGGGAAACTGAAGCTTTCTTT
>TRBJ2-7|NA|TRBD1|TRBV7-9
CASSLAGTGGYEQYF
TGTGCCAGCAGCTTAGCGGGGACAGGGGGCTACGAGCAGTACTTC
>TRBJ1-2|few|NA|TRBV28
CAGQGRDGYTF
TGTGCCGGTCAGGGGAGGGATGGCTACACCTTC
>TRBJ1-2|NA|NA|TRBV5-8
CASSLAPWPVYGYTF
TGTGCCAGCAGCTTGGCTCCGTGGCCCGTTTATGGCTACACCTTC
>TRBJ2-1|NA|NA|TRBV4-1
CASSPHVWPPGYNEQFF
TGCGCCAGCAGCCCCCATGTCTGGCCACCCGGGTACAATGAGCAGTTCTTC
>TRBJ1-2|few|NA|TRBV7-2
CASSLALGREDGYTF
TGTGCCAGCAGCTTAGCGCTGGGCAGGGAGGATGGCTACACCTTC
>TRBJ2-6|NA|NA|TRBV6-5
CASSYSASGANVLTF
TGTGCCAGCAGTTACTCAGCGTCTGGGGCCAACGTCCTGACTTTC
>TRBJ1-1|NA|NA|TRBV5-1
CASSLYQANTEAFF
TGCGCCAGCAGCTTGTATCAAGCGAACACTGAAGCTTTCTTT
>TRBJ1-2|few|NA|TRBV27
CASSQAGSKGYGYTF
TGTGCCAGCAGTCAAGCGGGGTCGAAAGGCTATGGCTACACCTTC
>TRBJ1-1|few|TRBD1|TRBV29-1
CSVYDQGGAFF
TGCAGCGTTTACGACCAGGGGGGAGCTTTCTTT
>TRBJ2-7|NA|TRBD2|TRBV28
CASSLIASGRRNSYEQYF
TGTGCCAGCAGTTTAATAGCTAGCGGGAGGAGAAACTCCTACGAGCAGTACTTC
>TRBJ2-1|NA|NA|TRBV6-5
CASSYGEKANNEQFF
TGTGCCAGCAGTTACGGAGAAAAAGCAAACAATGAGCAGTTCTTC
>TRBJ2-4|once|TRBD1|TRBV4-2
CASSTGTGLAKNIQYF
TGTGCCAGCAGCACCGGGACAGGGTTGGCCAAAAACATTCAGTACTTC
>TRBJ2-5|many|NA|TRBV29-1
CSVRRQAPETQYF
TGCAGCGTTCGTCGACAGGCACCAGAGACCCAGTACTTC
>TRBJ2-5|few|NA|TRBV28
CASSFEGPRRETQYF
TGTGCCAGCAGTTTTGAGGGCCCCCGTCGAGAGACCCAGTACTTC
>TRBJ2-3|once|NA|TRBV28
CASSFQAGSTDTQYF
TGTGCCAGCAGTTTTCAAGCGGGTAGCACAGATACGCAGTATTTT
>TRBJ2-3|few|TRBD2|TRBV7-9
CASSLPAGGMTDTQYF
TGTGCCAGCAGCTTACCAGCGGGAGGGATGACAGATACGCAGTATTTT
>TRBJ1-1|NA|NA|TRBV7-8
CASSLAGRLNTEAFF
TGTGCCAGCAGCTTAGCCGGTCGGTTGAACACTGAAGCTTTCTTT
>TRBJ2-2|NA|NA|TRBV6-1
CASSIEGTNTGELFF
TGTGCCAGCAGTATAGAGGGGACTAACACCGGGGAGCTGTTTTTT